This TCR beta chain originates from a study of blood T cell repertoires in COVID-19. Study at large: Spain, Italy and the United States supplied samples that represented acute and convalescent COVID-19. T cells, B-cell-depleted T cells, or PBMCs provided the cDNA or gDNA that served as material.

Study processing details: Nucleated cell number was recorded as an estimate derived from reference gene primer amplification. The protocol was immunoSEQ multiplex PCR, while the TCRdb copy is restricted to in-frame clones and leaves out a portion. V, J and clone size are those of that table, while D and trimming were read from the DNA. Here the sample spans 60,000 to 85,000 clones, 70% to 90% being singletons. The V end was cut by 6 bases, the J end by 4 bases, with 15 bases between. The CDR3 contains 15 residues. CDR1 and CDR2 from the germline V gene are MNHNY and SVGAGI (reference sequence). V and J are TRBV6-6 and TRBJ2-2, with D possibly matching TRBD1 (5 bases). Specimen: peripheral blood. The sequence came from a human donor in a cohort sampled during active COVID-19. CDR3: CASRGRVRVTGELFF. The CDR3 nucleotides read TGTGCCAGCAGGGGCAGGGTTAGGGTCACCGGGGAGCTGTTTTTT.